The source of this T cell receptor beta chain is a study of T cells after yellow fever vaccination. About the study: Fractions of limited cellularity were prepared by means of SMART-Seq v4 Ultra Low Input.

Details on this clonotype: Its antigen is not identified.

Regarding the study as a whole: Bulk-population clonotypes that are abundant could appear as contaminants in FACS-sorted repertoires. Clonotypes shared by both compartments, CD4 and CD8, made up a small share.

TCRdb itself ran the 5' RACE reads through MiXCR, one entry per CDR3 protein. The table shows roughly 350,000 distinct CDR3 sequences, with over 4% occurring only once. The length of the CDR3 is 16 residues. The germline V gene has CDR1 MNHNY and CDR2 SVGAGI (reference sequence). The V and J ends lost 11 bases and 4 bases, in that order; junction bases with no gene match: 14. This sequence joins TRBV6-6 and TRBJ1-2; 12 positions agree with TRBD1. Here the sequenced sample was PBMCs, taken 5 days after the yellow fever booster vaccination. The source of this sequence is a man aged 18 to 29 who received the YFV17D yellow fever vaccine. CDR3 sequence: CAAGRDRGLWGYGYTF. Here the CDR3 DNA reads TGTGCCGCGGGGCGGGACAGGGGGCTTTGGGGCTATGGCTACACCTTC.